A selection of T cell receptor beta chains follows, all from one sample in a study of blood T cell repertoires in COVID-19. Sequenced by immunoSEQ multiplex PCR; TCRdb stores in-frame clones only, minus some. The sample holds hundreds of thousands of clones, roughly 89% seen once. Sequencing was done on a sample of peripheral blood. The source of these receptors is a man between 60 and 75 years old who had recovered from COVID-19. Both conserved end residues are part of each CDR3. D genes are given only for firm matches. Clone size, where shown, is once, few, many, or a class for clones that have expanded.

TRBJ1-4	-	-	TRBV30	TGTGCCTGGAGTGTCGGCGAGGGCAGTGGGAAACTGTTTTTT	CAWSVGEGSGKLFF
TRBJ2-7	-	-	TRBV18	TGTGCCAGCTCACCCCAGGGTTCGGGCGAGCAGTACTTC	CASSPQGSGEQYF
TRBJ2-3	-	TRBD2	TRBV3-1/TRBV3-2	TGTGCCAGCAGCCAAGCAGCGGGGGTGGATACGCAGTATTTT	CASSQAAGVDTQYF
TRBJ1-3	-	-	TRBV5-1	TGCGCCAGTTCAGGGTCCCCCTCTGGAAACACCATATATTTT	CASSGSPSGNTIYF
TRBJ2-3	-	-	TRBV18	TGTGCCAGCTCACCACTTCCGGCAGATACGCAGTATTTT	CASSPLPADTQYF
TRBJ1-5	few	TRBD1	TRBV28	TGTGCCAGCAGGGGACAGGGTTTTGGGCCCCAGCATTTT	CASRGQGFGPQHF
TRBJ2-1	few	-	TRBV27	TGTGCCAGCAGTTTGTCACGGTACAATGAGCAGTTCTTC	CASSLSRYNEQFF
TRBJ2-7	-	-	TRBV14	TGTGCCAGCAGCCAAGATAGCGTTCGGTACTACGAGCAGTACTTC	CASSQDSVRYYEQYF
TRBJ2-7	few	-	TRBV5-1	TGCGCCAGCAGCTTGGGAGGCCCCGAGGACGAGCAGTACTTC	CASSLGGPEDEQYF
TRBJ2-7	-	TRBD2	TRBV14	TGTGCCAGCAGCCAAGATCTTCCAGGGCTTAGCGGGAGAGCTTGGTACGAGCAGTACTTC	CASSQDLPGLSGRAWYEQYF
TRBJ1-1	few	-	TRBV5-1	TGCGCCAGCAGCTTGAAAGGAGGGGAAGCTGAAGCTTTCTTT	CASSLKGGEAEAFF
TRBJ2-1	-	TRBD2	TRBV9	TGTGCCAGCAGCTTTCCAGCGGGGGGGCGGGTCAATGAGCAGTTCTTC	CASSFPAGGRVNEQFF
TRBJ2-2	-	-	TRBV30	TGTGCCTCAGCCCGACAACTAGCATCCGGGGAGCTGTTTTTT	CASARQLASGELFF
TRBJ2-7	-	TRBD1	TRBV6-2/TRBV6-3	TGTGCCAGCAGTTACTCCCCGGGACAGGCTTACTCCTACGAGCAGTACTTC	CASSYSPGQAYSYEQYF
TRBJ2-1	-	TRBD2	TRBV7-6	TGTGCCAGCAGCTTCAGACAACGAGGCCTTGCGGGAGTAAGGAATGAGCAGTTCTTC	CASSFRQRGLAGVRNEQFF
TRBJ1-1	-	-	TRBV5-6	TGTGCCAGCAGCTCCATGACAGCCGAAGCTTTCTTT	CASSSMTAEAFF
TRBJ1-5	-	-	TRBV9	TGTGCCAGCAGCTTTGACAGTAGCAATCAGCCCCAGCATTTT	CASSFDSSNQPQHF
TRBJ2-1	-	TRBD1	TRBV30	TGTGCCTGGATGAGGGGGACAGGGGTTAAGCTCTCCTACAATGAGCAGTTCTTC	CAWMRGTGVKLSYNEQFF
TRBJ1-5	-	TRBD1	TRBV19	TGTGCCAGTAGACTGGGACAGGGAGGTTGGCACACTCAGCCCCAGCATTTT	CASRLGQGGWHTQPQHF
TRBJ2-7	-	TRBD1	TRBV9	TGTGCCAGCAGCGAACACGGGACAGGGGCCTACGAGCAGTACTTC	CASSEHGTGAYEQYF
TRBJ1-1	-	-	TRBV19	TGTGCCAGTAGTATATTGGACCAGGGAGGTAGGGTTGAAGCTTTCTTT	CASSILDQGGRVEAFF
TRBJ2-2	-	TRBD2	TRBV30	TGTGCCTGGAGAACAGCGGGGACCGGGGGAACCGGGGAGCTGTTTTTT	CAWRTAGTGGTGELFF
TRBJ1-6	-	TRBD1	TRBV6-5	TGTGCCAGCAGAACGGACAGGGGGCATAATTCACCCCTCCACTTT	CASRTDRGHNSPLHF
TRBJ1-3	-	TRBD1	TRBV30	TGTGCCTGGAGATCAGGACAGGCGTCCGGAAACACCATATATTTT	CAWRSGQASGNTIYF
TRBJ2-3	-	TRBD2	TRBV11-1	TGTGCCAGCAGCATCGGGACTAGCGGATTCACAGATACGCAGTATTTT	CASSIGTSGFTDTQYF
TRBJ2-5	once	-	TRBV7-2	TGTGCCAGCAGCCGGGGAGGCGAGACCCAGTACTTC	CASSRGGETQYF
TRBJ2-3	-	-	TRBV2	TGTGCCAGCAGCAATCAGGTCATCCCAGATACGCAGTATTTT	CASSNQVIPDTQYF
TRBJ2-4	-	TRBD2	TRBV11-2	TGTGCCAGCAGCTTAGATCCAGGACTAGACCTATACATTCAGTACTTC	CASSLDPGLDLYIQYF
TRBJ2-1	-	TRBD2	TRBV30	TGTGCCTGGGGACTAGCGGGAGCGTTTCAGTTCTTC	CAWGLAGAFQFF
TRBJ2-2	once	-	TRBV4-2	TGTGCCAGCAGCCAAGACGGTCACACCGGGGAGCTGTTTTTT	CASSQDGHTGELFF
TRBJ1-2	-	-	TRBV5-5	TGTGCCAGCAGCTTGGGAGGACAGTATGGCTACACCTTC	CASSLGGQYGYTF
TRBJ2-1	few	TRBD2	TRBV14	TGTGCCAGCAGCCGATGGACTAGCGGGCCAGATAAGTTCTTC	CASSRWTSGPDKFF
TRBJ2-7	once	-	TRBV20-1	TGCAGTGCTAGTGGGCGCGGGCCCTACGAGCAGTACTTC	CSASGRGPYEQYF